One T cell receptor beta chain is described in this entry. Its antigen remains undetermined. Base-call qualities are not available, and no considerably larger clone is one nucleotide away. TCRbeta CDR3 regions were amplified from genomic DNA using the immunoSEQ Assay, a bias-controlled multiplex PCR. For the original study's pipeline: The number of nucleated cells in each sample was estimated from the amplification of reference gene primers within the assay. Sequence reads were collapsed and filtered to measure the absolute abundance of every unique TCRbeta CDR3 rearrangement. Productive Simpson clonality was computed per sample as the square root of Simpson's diversity index over productive rearrangements. TCRdb obtained this table from immuneACCESS and retained in-frame rearrangements with V and J assigned. These tables miss some clones; where compared with another copy, unresolved V genes account for less than half of the shortfall, and the remainder is unexplained. V and J calls plus clone size are reproduced from that table; the DNA served to infer D and trimming. The sample yields under 250,000 clones; 83% were counted once. The ten largest clones take up 2% to 3% of the sample.

The record originates from a study of blood T cell repertoires in COVID-19 (dated by TCRdb to about 2020). In the study overall: Collaborator samples came from the United States, Italy and Spain and covered acute and convalescent phases of COVID-19. The prospective study material was composed of cDNA or gDNA derived from T cells, B-cell-depleted T cells, or PBMCs. Deeply sampled blood TCRbeta repertoires from subjects exposed to, actively infected with, or recovered from COVID-19 were included in the dataset. The repertoires were made available in a free public database intended to serve as a resource for research on the immune response to SARS-CoV-2. The samples were drawn from two sources: the first 160 participants of the ongoing ImmuneRACE study, and 950 to 1,500 subjects contributed by 6 global collaborators. A de-identified subject ID, COVID-19 status, age in years and sex were almost always included in the sample metadata. HLA class I and class II types, where available, came from metadata supplied by the sample provider rather than from assay-based typing.

Each collaborating institution followed its own protocols to collect whole blood in K2EDTA tubes. For TCRbeta analysis, collaborators shipped samples as frozen whole blood, isolated PBMCs, or DNA extracted from either of those sample types. Beyond this particular receptor, the publication reports: Clinical and demographic metadata were provided uncurated, with the amount varying by source and participant.

The receptor was derived from a woman aged 40-49 years with active or convalescent COVID-19. The sequenced material came from peripheral blood.

Here the CDR3 is given as CASSAYRNEKLFF. The DNA is as follows: TGTGCCAGCAGTGCCTACAGGAATGAAAAACTGTTTTTT. This sequence uses TRBV27 and TRBJ1-4; TRBD1 is possibly the D segment (5 matching bases). V sheds 5 bases and J sheds 5 bases, leaving 9 bases between their ends. CDR1 is given as MNHEY and CDR2 as SMNVEV, both from the germline V gene (reference sequence). The CDR3 runs 13 residues from the cysteine to the phenylalanine. The sequence is cut down to CDR3 DNA, 39 bases in frame from base 1.